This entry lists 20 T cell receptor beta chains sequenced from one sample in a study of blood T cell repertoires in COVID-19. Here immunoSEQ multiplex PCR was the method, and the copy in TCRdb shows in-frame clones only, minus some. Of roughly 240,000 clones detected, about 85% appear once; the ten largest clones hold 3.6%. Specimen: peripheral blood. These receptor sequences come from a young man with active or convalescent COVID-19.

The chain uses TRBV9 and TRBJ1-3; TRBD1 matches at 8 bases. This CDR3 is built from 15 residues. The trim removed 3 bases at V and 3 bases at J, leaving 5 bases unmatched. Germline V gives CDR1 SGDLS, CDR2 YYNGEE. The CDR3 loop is CASSAGQASGNTIYF. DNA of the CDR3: TGTGCCAGCAGCGCGGGACAGGCAAGTGGAAACACCATATATTTT. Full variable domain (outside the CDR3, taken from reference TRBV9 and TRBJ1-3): DSGVTQTPKHLITATGQRVTLRCSPRSGDLSVYWYQQSLDQGLQFLIQYYNGEERAKGNILERFSAQQFPDLHSELNLSSLELGDSALYFCASSAGQASGNTIYFGEGSWLTVV.

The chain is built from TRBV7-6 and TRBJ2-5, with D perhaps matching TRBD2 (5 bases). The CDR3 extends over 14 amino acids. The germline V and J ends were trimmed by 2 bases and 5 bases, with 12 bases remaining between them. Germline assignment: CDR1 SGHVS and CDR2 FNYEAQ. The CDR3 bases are TGTGCCAGCAGCTTACGCCCTGGCGGGGAGACCCAGTACTTC. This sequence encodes CASSLRPGGETQYF. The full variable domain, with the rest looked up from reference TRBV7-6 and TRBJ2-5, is GAGVSQSPRYKVTKRGQDVALRCDPISGHVSLYWYRQALGQGPEFLTYFNYEAQQDKSGLPNDRFSAERPEGSISTLTIQRTEQRDSAMYRCASSLRPGGETQYFGPGTRLLVL.

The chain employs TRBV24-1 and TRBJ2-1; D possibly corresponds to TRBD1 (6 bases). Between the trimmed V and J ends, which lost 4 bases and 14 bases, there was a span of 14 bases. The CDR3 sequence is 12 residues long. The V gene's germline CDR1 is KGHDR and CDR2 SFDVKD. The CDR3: CATSDPVGTKFF. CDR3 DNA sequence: TGTGCCACCAGTGACCCGGTCGGGACAAAGTTCTTC.

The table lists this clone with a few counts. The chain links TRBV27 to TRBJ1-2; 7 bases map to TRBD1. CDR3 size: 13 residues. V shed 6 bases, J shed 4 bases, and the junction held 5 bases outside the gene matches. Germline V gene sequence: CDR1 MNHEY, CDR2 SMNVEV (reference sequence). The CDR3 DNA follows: TGTGCCAGCAGCTGGGGACAGAGCTATGGCTACACCTTC. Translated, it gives CASSWGQSYGYTF.

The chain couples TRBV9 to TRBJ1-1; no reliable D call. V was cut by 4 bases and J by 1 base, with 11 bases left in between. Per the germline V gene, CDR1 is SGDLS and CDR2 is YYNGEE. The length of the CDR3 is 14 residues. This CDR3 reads CASSPTPGNTEAFF. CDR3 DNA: TGTGCCAGCAGCCCAACCCCAGGGAACACTGAAGCTTTCTTT.

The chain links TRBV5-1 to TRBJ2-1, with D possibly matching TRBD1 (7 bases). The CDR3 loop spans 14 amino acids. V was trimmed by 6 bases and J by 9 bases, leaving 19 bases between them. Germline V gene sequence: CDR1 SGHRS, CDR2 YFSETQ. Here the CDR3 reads CASTLDREEGEQFF. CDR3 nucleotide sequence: TGCGCCAGCACCCTAGACAGGGAGGAGGGTGAGCAGTTCTTC. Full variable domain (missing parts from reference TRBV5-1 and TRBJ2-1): KAGVTQTPRYLIKTRGQQVTLSCSPISGHRSVSWYQQTPGQGLQFLFEYFSETQRNKGNFPGRFSGRQFSNSRSEMNVSTLELGDSALYLCASTLDREEGEQFFGPGTRLTVL.

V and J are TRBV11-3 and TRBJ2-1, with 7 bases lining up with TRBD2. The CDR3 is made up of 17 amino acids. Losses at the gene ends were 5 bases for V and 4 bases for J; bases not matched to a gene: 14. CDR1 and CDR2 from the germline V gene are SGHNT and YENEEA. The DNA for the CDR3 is TGTGCCAGCAGCAAAATTACCGGGACTACTAATTACAATGAGCAGTTCTTC. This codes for CASSKITGTTNYNEQFF.

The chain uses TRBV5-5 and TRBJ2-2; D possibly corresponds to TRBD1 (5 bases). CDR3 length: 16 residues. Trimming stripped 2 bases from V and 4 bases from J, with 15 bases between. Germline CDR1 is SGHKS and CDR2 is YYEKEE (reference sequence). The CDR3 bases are TGTGCCAGCAGCTTTCCGTTGGGGCTCGGCACCGGGGAGCTGTTTTTT. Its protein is CASSFPLGLGTGELFF.

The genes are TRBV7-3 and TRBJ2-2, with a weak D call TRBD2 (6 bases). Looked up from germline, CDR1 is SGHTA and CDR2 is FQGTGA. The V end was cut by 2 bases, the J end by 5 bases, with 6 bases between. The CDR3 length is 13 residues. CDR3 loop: CASSLGGTGELFF. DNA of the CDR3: TGTGCCAGCAGCTTAGGAGGGACCGGGGAGCTGTTTTTT.

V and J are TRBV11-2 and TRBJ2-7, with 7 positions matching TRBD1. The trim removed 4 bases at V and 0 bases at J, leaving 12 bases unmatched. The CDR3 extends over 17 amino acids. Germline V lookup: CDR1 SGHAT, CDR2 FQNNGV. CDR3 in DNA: TGTGCCAGCAGCTCTATGAAAGGGGGCAGGAGCTCCTACGAGCAGTACTTC. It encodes CASSSMKGGRSSYEQYF.

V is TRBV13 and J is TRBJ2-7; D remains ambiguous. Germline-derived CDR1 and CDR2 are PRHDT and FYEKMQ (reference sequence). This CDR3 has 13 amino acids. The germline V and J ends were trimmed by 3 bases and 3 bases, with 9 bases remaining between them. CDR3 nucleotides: TGTGCCAGCAGCTTCTCCACTGACTACGAGCAGTACTTC. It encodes CASSFSTDYEQYF.

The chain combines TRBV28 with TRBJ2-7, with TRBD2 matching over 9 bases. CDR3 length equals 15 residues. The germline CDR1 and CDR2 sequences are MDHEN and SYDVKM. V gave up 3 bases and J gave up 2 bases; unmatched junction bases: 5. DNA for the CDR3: TGTGCCAGCAGTTTTTTAGCGGGGGTTCCCTACGAGCAGTACTTC. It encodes CASSFLAGVPYEQYF.

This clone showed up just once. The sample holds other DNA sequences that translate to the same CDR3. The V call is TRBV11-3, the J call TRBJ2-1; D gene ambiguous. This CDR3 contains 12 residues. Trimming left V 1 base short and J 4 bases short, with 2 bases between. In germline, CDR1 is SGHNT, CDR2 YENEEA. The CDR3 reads CASSLAYNEQFF. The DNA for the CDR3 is TGTGCCAGCAGCTTAGCTTACAATGAGCAGTTCTTC.

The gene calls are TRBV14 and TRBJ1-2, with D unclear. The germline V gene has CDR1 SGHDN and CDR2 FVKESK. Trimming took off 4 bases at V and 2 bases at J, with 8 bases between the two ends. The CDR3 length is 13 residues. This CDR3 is CASSPAQNYGYTF. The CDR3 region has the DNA TGTGCCAGCAGCCCTGCACAAAACTATGGCTACACCTTC. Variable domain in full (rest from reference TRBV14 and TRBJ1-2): EAGVTQFPSHSVIEKGQTVTLRCDPISGHDNLYWYRRVMGKEIKFLLHFVKESKQDESGMPNNRFLAERTGGTYSTLKVQPAELEDSGVYFCASSPAQNYGYTFGSGTRLTVV.

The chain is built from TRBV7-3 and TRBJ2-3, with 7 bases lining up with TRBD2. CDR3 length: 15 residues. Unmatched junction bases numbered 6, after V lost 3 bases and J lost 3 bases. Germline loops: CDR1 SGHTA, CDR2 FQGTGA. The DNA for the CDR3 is TGTGCCAGCAGCTTGGGGGGGAGGTATACAGATACGCAGTATTTT. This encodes CASSLGGRYTDTQYF.

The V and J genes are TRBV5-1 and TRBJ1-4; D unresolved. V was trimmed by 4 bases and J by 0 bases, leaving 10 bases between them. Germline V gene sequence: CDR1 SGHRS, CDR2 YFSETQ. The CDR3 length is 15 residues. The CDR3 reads CASSGSISTNEKLFF. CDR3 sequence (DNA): TGCGCCAGCAGCGGGAGCATCTCAACTAATGAAAAACTGTTTTTT.

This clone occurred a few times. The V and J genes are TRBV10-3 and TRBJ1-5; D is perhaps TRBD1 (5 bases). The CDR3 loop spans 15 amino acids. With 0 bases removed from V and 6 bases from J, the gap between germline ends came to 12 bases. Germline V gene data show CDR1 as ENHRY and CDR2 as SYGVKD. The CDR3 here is CAISESRERGQPQHF. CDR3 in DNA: TGTGCCATCAGTGAGTCCAGGGAACGCGGTCAGCCCCAGCATTTT.

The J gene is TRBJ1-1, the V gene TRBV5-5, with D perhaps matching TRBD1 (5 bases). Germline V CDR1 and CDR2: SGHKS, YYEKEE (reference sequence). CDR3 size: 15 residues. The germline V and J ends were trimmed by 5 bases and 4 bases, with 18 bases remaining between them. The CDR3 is CASSRLVGDGTEAFF. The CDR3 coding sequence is TGTGCCAGCAGTCGGCTGGTAGGGGATGGCACTGAAGCTTTCTTT.

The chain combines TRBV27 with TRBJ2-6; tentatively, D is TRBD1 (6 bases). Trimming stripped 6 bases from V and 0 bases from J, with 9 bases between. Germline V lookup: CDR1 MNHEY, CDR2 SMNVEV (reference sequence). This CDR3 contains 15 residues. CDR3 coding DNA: TGTGCCAGCAGCGGACAGAACTCTGGGGCCAACGTCCTGACTTTC. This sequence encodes CASSGQNSGANVLTF.

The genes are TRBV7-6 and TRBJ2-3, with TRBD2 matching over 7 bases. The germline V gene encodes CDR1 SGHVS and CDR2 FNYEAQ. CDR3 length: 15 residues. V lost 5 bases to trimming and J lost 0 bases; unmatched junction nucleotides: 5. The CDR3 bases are TGTGCCAGCAGCACAACTAGCGCCAGCACAGATACGCAGTATTTT. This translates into CASSTTSASTDTQYF.